The clone carrying this T cell receptor beta chain showed up many times. Its cognate antigen is unknown. This sample stems from a study of T-cell reconstitution after alpha-beta-depleted transplantation in children. Findings and caveats of the study: T-cell numbers and diversity one year post-transplant derived largely from freshly generated T cells. Several patients had high TCRbeta diversity at day 60; it came from surviving recipient T cells and thymic progenitors.

This sample's TCRbeta library carried unique molecular identifier barcodes. From the PCR reads, TCRdb called clonotypes with MiXCR, one entry per CDR3 protein. In the table there are hundreds of thousands of distinct CDR3 sequences, under 9.5% of which are singletons. The CDR3 extends over 18 amino acids. The source was PBMCs, mostly from graft donor cells, collected 180 days after TCRalphabeta/CD19-depleted stem cell transplant. The clonotype comes from a male patient between 10 and 17 years old who had a stem cell transplant for acute lymphoblastic leukemia, so the T cells may come from the graft donor. The chain recombines TRBV21-1 with TRBJ2-6; TRBD1, as called in the table, went unchecked against the DNA. TRBV21-1 is labeled a pseudogene. CDR3 sequence reads: CASSSYGQGALGANVLTF. The CDR3 DNA reads as TGTGCCAGCAGCTCTTACGGACAGGGGGCGCTTGGGGCCAACGTCCTGACTTTC.